These 11 T cell receptor beta chains were all obtained from the same sample, sequenced in a study of T-cell memory formation after mild COVID-19. A single record per CDR3 protein comes from TCRdb applying MiXCR to the 5' RACE reads. The repertoire holds about 560,000 distinct CDR3 sequences, about a fifth seen once, with 7% to 9% in the top ten. Sequences were obtained from PBMCs or a T cell subset sorted from them (not recorded which). These receptors came from an adult woman who had mild COVID-19 (a few samples of this study predate the infection). Cell type and time point are not known.

The chain combines TRBV5-5 with TRBJ2-7, with D possibly matching TRBD2 (6 bases). The CDR3 sequence is 16 residues long. The germline V and J ends were trimmed by 4 bases and 2 bases, with 19 bases remaining between them. The germline V gene encodes CDR1 SGHKS and CDR2 YYEKEE (reference sequence). CDR3: CASSGRLDWGAYEQYF. CDR3 bases: TGTGCCAGCAGCGGCCGACTAGACTGGGGAGCCTACGAGCAGTACTTC.

The chain is built from TRBV28 and TRBJ2-5; D call uncertain. The CDR3 covers 16 residues. Per the germline V gene, CDR1 is MDHEN and CDR2 is SYDVKM. Deletions cut 3 bases from V and 1 base from J, with 15 bases between. CDR3: CASSLSSFGTQETQYF. In nucleotides, the CDR3 is TGTGCCAGCAGTTTGTCCAGCTTCGGAACCCAAGAGACCCAGTACTTC.

The rearrangement links TRBV7-2 to TRBJ1-2, with D possibly TRBD1 on 5 matching bases. CDR1 SGHTA and CDR2 FQGNSA come from the germline V gene. CDR3 length equals 14 residues. With 4 bases removed from V and 2 bases from J, the gap between germline ends came to 11 bases. The CDR3 loop reads CASSSGRANYGYTF. The CDR3 coding sequence is TGTGCCAGCAGCTCCGGCAGGGCGAACTATGGCTACACCTTC.

This clonotype was recorded a few times. This sequence joins TRBV2 and TRBJ2-3; tentatively, D is TRBD1 or TRBD2 (6 bases each). The CDR3 loop spans 16 amino acids. Trimming took off 2 bases at V and 2 bases at J, with 14 bases between the two ends. Germline V gives CDR1 SNHLY, CDR2 FYNNEI. The CDR3 region is CASSERGTLNTDTQYF. DNA for the CDR3: TGTGCCAGCAGTGAAAGGGGGACTCTCAACACAGATACGCAGTATTTT.

The chain links TRBV7-8 to TRBJ2-1; D gene unclear. This CDR3 is 15 amino acids long. Germline values: CDR1 SGHVS, CDR2 FQNEAQ. V lost 1 base, J lost 5 bases, and 12 bases lay in between. The CDR3 reads CASSLDVGPDNEQFF. The CDR3 nucleotides are TGTGCCAGCAGCTTAGATGTCGGACCTGACAATGAGCAGTTCTTC.

There are a few counts of this clonotype. The chain carries TRBV12-3 or TRBV12-4 and TRBJ2-5; 7 positions agree with TRBD2. The junction had 6 bases not matched to a gene; V was cut back by 7 bases and J by 1 base. The CDR3 runs to 14 residues. CDR3: CASTRLAFQETQYF. The DNA for the CDR3 is TGTGCCAGCACCCGACTAGCATTCCAAGAGACCCAGTACTTC.

As regards this clonotype: Compared with germline, one end of the junction differs, possibly owing to a read error. The chain recombines TRBV5-1 with TRBJ2-3; 9 bases line up with TRBD2. Per germline, CDR1 SGHRS and CDR2 YFSETQ. The CDR3 is 16 amino acids. The CDR3 here is CASSLGASGGTDTQYF. DNA of the CDR3: TGTGCCAGCAGTTTAGGGGCTAGCGGGGGCACAGATACGCAGTATTTT.

This clonotype was picked up a small number of times. J is TRBJ1-5 and V is TRBV6-5, with D possibly TRBD1 on 5 matching bases. Trimming took 9 bases from V and 2 from J, leaving 14 bases between them. CDR3 length equals 14 residues. Germline CDR1 is MNHEY and CDR2 is SVGAGI. The CDR3: CASRIRGGNQPQHF. CDR3 DNA: TGTGCCAGTCGAATACGGGGGGGCAATCAGCCCCAGCATTTT.

This clonotype was observed a single time. This chain joins TRBV12-3 or TRBV12-4 and TRBJ2-7, with D uncertain. The CDR3 is 14 amino acids. Trimming took 5 bases from V and 3 from J, leaving 14 bases between them. The CDR3 reads CASSLSLTDYEQYF. In DNA form, the CDR3 reads TGTGCCAGCAGTCTCAGCCTCACAGACTACGAGCAGTACTTC.

The DNA for the CDR3 is TGTGCCAGCCGCGCTCAGCACTCTGGAAACACCATATATTTT. Translation: CASRAQHSGNTIYF. The rearrangement joins TRBV7-9 to TRBJ1-3; no clear D. V shed 8 bases and J shed 0 bases, with 11 bases lying between them. The CDR3 is made up of 14 amino acids. Germline lookup yields CDR1 SEHNR and CDR2 FQNEAQ (reference sequence).

This clonotype has a handful of counts. The genes are TRBV28 and TRBJ1-6, with TRBD1 matching 8 bases. CDR3 length equals 16 residues. J lost 14 bases, V lost 5 bases, and 17 bases had no gene match. The V gene's germline CDR1 is MDHEN and CDR2 SYDVKM. CDR3 sequence: CASSPGTGGLLGSLHF. CDR3 in DNA: TGTGCCAGCAGTCCTGGGACAGGAGGGCTGTTAGGGTCCCTCCACTTT.